These T cell receptor beta chains were read from a single sample in a study of blood T cell repertoires in COVID-19. Sequencing was performed with immunoSEQ multiplex PCR; in TCRdb, only in-frame clones are kept and a portion is missing. The repertoire holds a few hundred thousand clones, with 70% to 90% as singletons. The sequencing input was PBMCs or T cells enriched from blood (not recorded which). These receptors were taken from a woman aged 60-75 years who had recovered from COVID-19. Both conserved end residues are part of each CDR3. A D gene is named only where the DNA matches it firmly. The listing skips clone size in some rows; elsewhere it reads once, few, many or a size class.

CDR3aa,CDR3nt,d_gene,abundance,j_gene,v_gene
CASSLVGSTRGAFF,TGTGCCAGCAGTCTTGTAGGGAGCACTCGTGGGGCTTTCTTT,NA,NA,TRBJ1-1,TRBV7-9
CSARKGDGYTF,TGCAGTGCACGGAAGGGGGATGGCTACACCTTC,NA,NA,TRBJ1-2,TRBV20-1
CASSSSWGGATQFEQYF,TGCGCCAGCAGCTCCTCCTGGGGAGGGGCAACCCAGTTCGAGCAGTACTTC,TRBD2,NA,TRBJ2-7,TRBV5-1
CASSLVTGTGTMGEQFF,TGCGCCAGCAGCTTGGTAACCGGGACAGGGACTATGGGTGAGCAGTTCTTC,TRBD1,NA,TRBJ2-1,TRBV5-1
CASSPQGRQETQYF,TGCGCCAGCAGCCCACAGGGGAGGCAAGAGACCCAGTACTTC,NA,NA,TRBJ2-5,TRBV5-1
CASSEVETGYSNQPQHF,TGTGCCAGCAGTGAAGTCGAGACAGGGTATAGCAATCAGCCCCAGCATTTT,TRBD1,NA,TRBJ1-5,TRBV6-1
CASSLPQGMNTQYF,TGCGCCAGCAGCTTGCCGCAGGGGATGAATACGCAGTATTTT,NA,NA,TRBJ2-3,TRBV5-1
CASSLLAGNANYGYTF,TGTGCCAGCAGTTTATTGGCCGGGAACGCTAACTATGGCTACACCTTC,NA,NA,TRBJ1-2,TRBV27
CATSDSVRTNTGELFF,TGTGCCACCAGTGATTCCGTCAGGACGAACACCGGGGAGCTGTTTTTT,NA,NA,TRBJ2-2,TRBV24-1
CASSSQGWYGYTF,TGCGCCAGCAGTTCCCAGGGCTGGTATGGCTACACCTTC,NA,NA,TRBJ1-2,TRBV4-1
CAIRPSGEADTQYF,TGTGCCATCAGACCTAGCGGGGAAGCAGATACGCAGTATTTT,TRBD2,NA,TRBJ2-3,TRBV10-3
CAISTGAGNTIYF,TGTGCCATCAGCACAGGGGCTGGAAACACCATATATTTT,TRBD1,once,TRBJ1-3,TRBV10-3
CASRGGVGNSPLHF,TGTGCCAGCAGGGGGGGGGTTGGTAATTCACCCCTCCACTTT,NA,few,TRBJ1-6,TRBV25-1
CASRGTVSGNTIYF,TGTGCCAGCAGGGGGACTGTCTCTGGAAACACCATATATTTT,NA,NA,TRBJ1-3,TRBV2
CASSQGGLGEKLFF,TGCGCCAGCAGCCAAGGAGGGTTAGGTGAAAAACTGTTTTTT,NA,NA,TRBJ1-4,TRBV4-1
CSASVGGLQPQHF,TGCAGTGCTAGTGTCGGCGGACTTCAGCCCCAGCATTTT,NA,NA,TRBJ1-5,TRBV20-1
CASSPPREETQYF,TGTGCCAGCAGCCCCCCCCGAGAGGAGACCCAGTACTTC,NA,NA,TRBJ2-5,TRBV5-4
CASSQYLGVQETQYF,TGCGCCAGCAGCCAGTATCTCGGGGTCCAAGAGACCCAGTACTTC,NA,NA,TRBJ2-5,TRBV4-1
CASGLVRDTQYF,TGTGCTAGTGGTTTGGTACGGGATACGCAGTATTTT,NA,NA,TRBJ2-3,TRBV12-5
CASSLTPGLAGGSYNEQFF,TGTGCCAGCAGCTTAACCCCAGGTTTGGCGGGAGGCTCCTACAATGAGCAGTTCTTC,TRBD2,once,TRBJ2-1,TRBV7-9
CASQRTSGTDTQYF,TGTGCCAGCCAACGGACTAGCGGTACAGATACGCAGTATTTT,TRBD2,NA,TRBJ2-3,TRBV27
CASSVEGATEAFF,TGTGCTAGCAGCGTAGAAGGGGCAACTGAAGCTTTCTTT,NA,NA,TRBJ1-1,TRBV7-7
CASSQLPGQSNQPQHF,TGCGCCAGCAGCCAACTTCCGGGACAGAGCAATCAGCCCCAGCATTTT,TRBD1,NA,TRBJ1-5,TRBV4-1
CASTRARDTGELFF,TGTGCCAGCACCAGGGCCCGGGACACCGGGGAGCTGTTTTTT,NA,NA,TRBJ2-2,TRBV3-1/TRBV3-2
CASSRDRMNTEAFF,TGTGCCAGCAGCCGGGACAGGATGAACACTGAAGCTTTCTTT,TRBD1,NA,TRBJ1-1,TRBV5-4
CASSDLTGLQMNTEAFF,TGTGCCAGCAGTGACTTGACAGGGCTACAAATGAACACTGAAGCTTTCTTT,TRBD1,NA,TRBJ1-1,TRBV6-4
CASSFRDRENTEAFF,TGTGCCAGCAGCTTCCGGGACAGGGAGAACACTGAAGCTTTCTTT,TRBD1,once,TRBJ1-1,TRBV11-2
CASSPAGRGRTGELFF,TGTGCCAGCTCACCGGCGGGAAGGGGGCGCACCGGGGAGCTGTTTTTT,NA,NA,TRBJ2-2,TRBV18
CASSYSSSGGYGYTF,TGTGCCAGCAGTTACTCGAGTTCAGGGGGCTATGGCTACACCTTC,TRBD1,once,TRBJ1-2,TRBV6-5
CASSQGLLSNQPQHF,TGTGCCAGCAGCCAAGGACTGTTGAGCAATCAGCCCCAGCATTTT,NA,NA,TRBJ1-5,TRBV3-1/TRBV3-2
CSASRQGPGGPQHF,TGCAGTGCTAGTCGTCAGGGGCCAGGAGGGCCCCAGCATTTT,NA,NA,TRBJ1-5,TRBV20-1
CASGQGNNYGYTF,TGTGCCAGCGGACAGGGGAATAACTATGGCTACACCTTC,TRBD1,NA,TRBJ1-2,TRBV28
CASSDRGGLTDTQYF,TGTGCCAGCAGTGATCGGGGGGGCCTCACAGATACGCAGTATTTT,TRBD2,NA,TRBJ2-3,TRBV2
CASSLIRTADYGYTF,TGTGCCAGCAGCCTCATTCGGACAGCCGACTATGGCTACACCTTC,NA,NA,TRBJ1-2,TRBV7-2
CASSLAGALTLAGAHNEQFF,TGCGCCAGCAGCTTGGCCGGGGCCTTGACTCTAGCGGGGGCCCACAATGAGCAGTTCTTC,TRBD2,NA,TRBJ2-1,TRBV5-1